Listed here is a single T cell receptor beta chain. This CDR3 comprises 14 residues. Germline V gives CDR1 SGDLS, CDR2 YYNGEE. Trimming took 0 bases from V and 4 from J; bases not matched to a gene: 0. This record belongs to a study of cytomegalovirus exposure and HLA in healthy donors. Both 60 Vbeta primers and 13 Jbeta primers went into the PCR. The protocol was immunoSEQ multiplex PCR, while the TCRdb copy is restricted to in-frame clones and leaves out a portion. The sample gives some 44,000 clones, 87% of which show up once; roughly 8% is in the top ten. The rearrangement joins TRBV9 to TRBJ2-5; 10 positions agree with TRBD2. This TCR derives from a middle-aged woman in good health and CMV-seropositive. The sample taken for sequencing was PBMCs. In nucleotides, the CDR3 is TGTGCCAGCAGCGTAGGACTAGCGGGAGAGACCCAGTACTTC. It codes for CASSVGLAGETQYF. Supplemented by reference TRBV9 and TRBJ2-5, the full variable domain reads DSGVTQTPKHLITATGQRVTLRCSPRSGDLSVYWYQQSLDQGLQFLIQYYNGEERAKGNILERFSAQQFPDLHSELNLSSLELGDSALYFCASSVGLAGETQYFGPGTRLLVL.